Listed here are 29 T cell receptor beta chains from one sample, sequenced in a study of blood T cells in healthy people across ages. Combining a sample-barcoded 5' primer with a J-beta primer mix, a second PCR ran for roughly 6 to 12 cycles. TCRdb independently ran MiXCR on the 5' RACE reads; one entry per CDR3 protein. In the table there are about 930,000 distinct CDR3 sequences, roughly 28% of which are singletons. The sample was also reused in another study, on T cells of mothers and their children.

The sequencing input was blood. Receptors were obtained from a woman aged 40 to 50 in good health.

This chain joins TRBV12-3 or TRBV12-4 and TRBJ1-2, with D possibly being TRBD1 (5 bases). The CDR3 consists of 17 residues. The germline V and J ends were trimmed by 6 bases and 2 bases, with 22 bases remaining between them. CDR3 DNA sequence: TGTGCCAGCAGCCCGAGCACCCCGGGACGTAAAAACTATGGCTACACCTTC. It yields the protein CASSPSTPGRKNYGYTF.

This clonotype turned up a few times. CDR3 residues: CSARGRVLFSYGYTF. CDR3 nucleotide sequence: TGCAGTGCTAGAGGCAGGGTACTTTTCAGCTATGGCTACACCTTC. V gene TRBV20-1 combines with J gene TRBJ1-2; D possibly corresponds to TRBD1 (5 bases). Germline CDR1 DFQATT, CDR2 SNEGSKA (reference sequence). The V end was cut by 1 base, the J end by 4 bases, with 16 bases between. The CDR3 runs to 15 residues.

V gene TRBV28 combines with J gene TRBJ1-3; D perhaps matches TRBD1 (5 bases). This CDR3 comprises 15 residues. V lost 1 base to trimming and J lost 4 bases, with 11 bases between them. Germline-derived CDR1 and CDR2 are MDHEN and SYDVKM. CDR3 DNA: TGTGCCAGCAGTTTATTTGACAGAGCCGGAAACACCATATATTTT. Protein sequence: CASSLFDRAGNTIYF.

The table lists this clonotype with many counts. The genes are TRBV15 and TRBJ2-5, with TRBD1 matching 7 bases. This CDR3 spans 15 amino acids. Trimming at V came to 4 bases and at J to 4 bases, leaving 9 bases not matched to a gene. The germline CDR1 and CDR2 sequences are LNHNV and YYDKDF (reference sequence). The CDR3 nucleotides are TGTGCCACCAGCACTCTGATGCAGGGGGTAGAGACCCAGTACTTC. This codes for CATSTLMQGVETQYF.

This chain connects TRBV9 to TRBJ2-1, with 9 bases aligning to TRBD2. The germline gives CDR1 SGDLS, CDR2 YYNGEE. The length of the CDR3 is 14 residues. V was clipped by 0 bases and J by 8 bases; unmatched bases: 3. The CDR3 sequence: CASSVGAGGDEQFF. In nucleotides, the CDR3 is TGTGCCAGCAGCGTAGGTGCGGGGGGGGATGAGCAGTTCTTC.

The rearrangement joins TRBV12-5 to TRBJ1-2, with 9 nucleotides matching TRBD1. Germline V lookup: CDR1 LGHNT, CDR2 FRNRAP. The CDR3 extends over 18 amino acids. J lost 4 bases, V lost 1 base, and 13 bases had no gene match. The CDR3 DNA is TGTGCTAGTGGTTTGGGGTCCCGGGACAGGGAAGGTCCCTATGGCTACACCTTC. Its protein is CASGLGSRDREGPYGYTF.

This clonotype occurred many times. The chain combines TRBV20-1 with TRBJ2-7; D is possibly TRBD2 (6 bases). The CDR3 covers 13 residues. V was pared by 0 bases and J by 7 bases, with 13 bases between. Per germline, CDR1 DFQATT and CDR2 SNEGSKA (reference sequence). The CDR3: CSARDPGGGEQYF. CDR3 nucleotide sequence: TGCAGTGCTAGAGATCCCGGAGGAGGGGAGCAGTACTTC.

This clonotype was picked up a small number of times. CDR3 region: CASRDSLRYGYTF. Here the CDR3 DNA reads TGTGCCAGCAGAGACAGTTTACGCTATGGCTACACCTTC. The genes are TRBV6-2 or TRBV6-3 and TRBJ1-2, with D perhaps matching TRBD1 (5 bases). The V gene lost 6 bases and the J gene lost 4 bases, with 12 bases spanning the gap. Germline CDR1 reads MNHEY; CDR2 reads SVGEGT. CDR3 length equals 13 residues.

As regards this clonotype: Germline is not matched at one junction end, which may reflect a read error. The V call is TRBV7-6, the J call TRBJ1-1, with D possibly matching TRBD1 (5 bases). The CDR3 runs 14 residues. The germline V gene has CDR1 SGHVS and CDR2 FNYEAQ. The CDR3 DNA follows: TGTGCCAGCAGCCCAGGACACCAGAACACTGTAGCTTTCTTT. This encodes CASSPGHQNTVAFF.

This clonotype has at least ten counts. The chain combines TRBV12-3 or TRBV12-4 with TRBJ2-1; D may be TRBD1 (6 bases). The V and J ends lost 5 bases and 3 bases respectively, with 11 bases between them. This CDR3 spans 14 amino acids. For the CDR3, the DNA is TGTGCCAGCAGTCTAGAGACAGGCTACAATGAGCAGTTCTTC. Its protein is CASSLETGYNEQFF.

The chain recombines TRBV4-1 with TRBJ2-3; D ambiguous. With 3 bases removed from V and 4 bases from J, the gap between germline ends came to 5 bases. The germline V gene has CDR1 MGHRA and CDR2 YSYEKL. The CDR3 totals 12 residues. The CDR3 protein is CASSHVADTQYF. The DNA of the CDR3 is TGCGCCAGCAGCCATGTTGCAGATACGCAGTATTTT.

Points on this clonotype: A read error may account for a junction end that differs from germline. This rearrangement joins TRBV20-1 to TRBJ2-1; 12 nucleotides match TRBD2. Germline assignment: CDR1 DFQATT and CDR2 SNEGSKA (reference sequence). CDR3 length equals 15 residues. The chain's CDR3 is CSTRDRLAGEVTQFF. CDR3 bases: TGCAGTACTAGAGACCGACTAGCGGGAGAGGTCACGCAGTTCTTC.

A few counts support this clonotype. The CDR3 DNA follows: TGCAGTGCCACCGCAGGTTCGGGCTATGGCTACACCTTC. Translating gives CSATAGSGYGYTF. The rearrangement uses TRBV20-1 and TRBJ1-2; D gene unclear. The CDR3 sequence is 13 residues long. V shed 6 bases and J shed 4 bases, with 15 bases lying between them. Germline CDR1 DFQATT, CDR2 SNEGSKA (reference sequence).

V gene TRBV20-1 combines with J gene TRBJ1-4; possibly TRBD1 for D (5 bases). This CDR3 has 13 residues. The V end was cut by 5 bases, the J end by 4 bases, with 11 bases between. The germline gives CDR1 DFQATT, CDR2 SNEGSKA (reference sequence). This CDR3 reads CSADGGNNEKLFF. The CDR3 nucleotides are TGCAGTGCTGACGGGGGGAATAATGAAAAACTGTTTTTT.

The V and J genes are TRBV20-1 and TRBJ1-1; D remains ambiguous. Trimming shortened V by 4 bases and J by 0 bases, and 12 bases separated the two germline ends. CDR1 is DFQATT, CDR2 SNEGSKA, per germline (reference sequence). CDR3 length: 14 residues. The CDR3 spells CSAIDGRMNTEAFF. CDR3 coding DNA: TGCAGTGCTATTGACGGCAGAATGAACACTGAAGCTTTCTTT.

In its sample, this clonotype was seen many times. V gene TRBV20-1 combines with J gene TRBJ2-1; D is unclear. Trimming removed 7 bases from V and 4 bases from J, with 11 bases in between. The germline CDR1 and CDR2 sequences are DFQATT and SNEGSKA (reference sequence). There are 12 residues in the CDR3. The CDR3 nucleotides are TGCAGTGGTAAAAGGAGTTACAATGAGCAGTTCTTC. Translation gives CSGKRSYNEQFF.

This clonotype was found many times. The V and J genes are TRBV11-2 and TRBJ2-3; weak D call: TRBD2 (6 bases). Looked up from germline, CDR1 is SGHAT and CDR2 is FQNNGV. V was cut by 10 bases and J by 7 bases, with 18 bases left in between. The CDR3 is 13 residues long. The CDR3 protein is CATQTGRGNTQYF. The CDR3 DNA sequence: TGTGCCACCCAAACCGGCCGGGGGAATACGCAGTATTTT.

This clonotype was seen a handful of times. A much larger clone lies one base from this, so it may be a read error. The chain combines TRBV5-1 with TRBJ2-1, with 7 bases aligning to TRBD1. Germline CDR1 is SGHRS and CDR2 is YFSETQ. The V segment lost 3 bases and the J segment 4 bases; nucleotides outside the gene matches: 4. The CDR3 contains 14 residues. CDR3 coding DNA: TGCGCCAGCAGCTGGGGACAGAAGTACAATGAGCAGTTCTTC. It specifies CASSWGQKYNEQFF. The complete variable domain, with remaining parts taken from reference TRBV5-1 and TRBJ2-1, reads KAGVTQTPRYLIKTRGQQVTLSCSPISGHRSVSWYQQTPGQGLQFLFEYFSETQRNKGNFPGRFSGRQFSNSRSEMNVSTLELGDSALYLCASSWGQKYNEQFFGPGTRLTVL.

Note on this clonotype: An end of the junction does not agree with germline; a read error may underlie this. The CDR3 DNA is TGTGCCCGCAGCCGGGACAGGGTGGGAAATTCACCCCTCCACTTT. This sequence encodes CARSRDRVGNSPLHF. This chain connects TRBV14 to TRBJ1-6, with 9 bases lining up with TRBD1. This CDR3 is built from 15 residues. Germline V gene data show CDR1 as SGHDN and CDR2 as FVKESK.

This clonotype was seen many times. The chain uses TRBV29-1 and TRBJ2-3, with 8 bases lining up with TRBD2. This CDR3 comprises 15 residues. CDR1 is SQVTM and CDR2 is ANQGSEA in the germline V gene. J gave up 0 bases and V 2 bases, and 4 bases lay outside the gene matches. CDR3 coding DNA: TGCAGCGTTGAACGGGGGGGCGCGAGCACAGATACGCAGTATTTT. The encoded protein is CSVERGGASTDTQYF.

CDR3 loop: CASSELTGGKDGYTF. The DNA for the CDR3 is TGTGCCAGCAGTGAACTAACAGGGGGCAAGGACGGCTACACCTTC. The rearrangement uses TRBV2 and TRBJ1-2, with 9 bases fitting TRBD1. After removal of 2 bases from V and 8 bases from J, the junction contained 9 bases not matched to a gene. The CDR3 is 15 amino acids. Germline V gene data show CDR1 as SNHLY and CDR2 as FYNNEI.

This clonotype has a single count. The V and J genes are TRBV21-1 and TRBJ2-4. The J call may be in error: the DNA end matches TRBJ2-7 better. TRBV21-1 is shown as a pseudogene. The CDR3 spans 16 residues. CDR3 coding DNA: TGTGCCAGCAGCAAAGAAACGGCACGTGAACCCTACGAGCAGTACTTC. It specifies CASSKETAREPYEQYF.

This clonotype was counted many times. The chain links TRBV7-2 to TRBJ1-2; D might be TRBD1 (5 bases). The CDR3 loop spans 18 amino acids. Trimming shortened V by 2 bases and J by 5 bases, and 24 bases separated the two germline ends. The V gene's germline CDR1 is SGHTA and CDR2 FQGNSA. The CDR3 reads CASSLQFGGTGRRYGYTF. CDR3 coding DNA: TGTGCCAGCAGCTTACAATTCGGTGGAACAGGACGTCGATATGGCTACACCTTC.

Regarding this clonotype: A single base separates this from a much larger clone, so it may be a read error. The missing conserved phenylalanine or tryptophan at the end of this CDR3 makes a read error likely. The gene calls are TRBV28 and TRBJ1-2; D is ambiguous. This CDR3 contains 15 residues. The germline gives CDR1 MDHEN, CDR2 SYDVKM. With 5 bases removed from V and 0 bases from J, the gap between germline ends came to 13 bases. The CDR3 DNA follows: TGTGCCAGCAGTCCCACAGCTACAACTAACTATGGCTACACCTGC. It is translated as CASSPTATTNYGYTC.

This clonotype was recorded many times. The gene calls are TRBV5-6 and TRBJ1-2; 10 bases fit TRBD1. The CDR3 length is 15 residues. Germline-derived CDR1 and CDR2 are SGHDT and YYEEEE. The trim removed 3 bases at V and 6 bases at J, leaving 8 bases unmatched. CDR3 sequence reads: CASSSLTGGENGYTF. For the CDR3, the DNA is TGTGCCAGCAGCTCTCTGACAGGGGGCGAGAATGGCTACACCTTC.

CDR3 in DNA: TGTGCCTGGAGTCCGGGCTCCTACGAGCAGTACTTC. As protein: CAWSPGSYEQYF. V and J are TRBV30 and TRBJ2-7; D gene uncertain. Trimming cost V 2 bases and J 0 bases, with 5 bases left between them. Looked up from germline, CDR1 is GTSNPN and CDR2 is SVGIG (reference sequence). The CDR3 is 12 residues long.

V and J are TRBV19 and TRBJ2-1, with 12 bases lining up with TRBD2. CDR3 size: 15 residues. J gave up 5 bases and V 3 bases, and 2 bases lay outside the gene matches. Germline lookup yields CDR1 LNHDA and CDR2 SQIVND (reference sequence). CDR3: CASSITSGGNNEQFF. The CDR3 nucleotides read TGTGCCAGTAGTATCACTAGCGGGGGGAACAATGAGCAGTTCTTC.

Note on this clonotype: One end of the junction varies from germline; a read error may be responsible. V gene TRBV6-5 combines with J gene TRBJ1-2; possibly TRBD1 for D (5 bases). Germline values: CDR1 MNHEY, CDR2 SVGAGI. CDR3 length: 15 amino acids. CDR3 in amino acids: CVSSYSLGTNRGYTF. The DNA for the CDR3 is TGTGTCAGCAGTTACTCTCTAGGGACCAATCGTGGCTACACCTTC.

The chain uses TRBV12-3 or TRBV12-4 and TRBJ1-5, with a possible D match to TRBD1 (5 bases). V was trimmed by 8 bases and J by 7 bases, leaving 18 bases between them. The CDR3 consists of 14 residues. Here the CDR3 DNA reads TGTGCCAGCTCCCGAGGCTCGGGACCCCAGCCCCAGCATTTT. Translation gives CASSRGSGPQPQHF.